The T cell receptor (beta chain) described here comes from a study of blood T cell repertoires in COVID-19. Study-wide background: The United States, Italy and Spain provided the acute and convalescent COVID-19 samples. T cells, B-cell-depleted T cells, or PBMCs provided the cDNA or gDNA that served as material.

TCRdb's table, derived via immunoSEQ multiplex PCR, lists solely in-frame clones and lacks some. Among about 230,000 clones, over 65% were seen once, and the ten largest hold about 2.5%. The CDR3 runs to 13 residues. Trimming removed 2 bases at V and 3 bases at J, with 8 bases between. CDR1 and CDR2 from the germline V gene are MNHNS and SASEGT. The TCR comes from a woman aged 70 to 79 with active or convalescent COVID-19. V usage is TRBV6-1 and J usage is TRBJ2-7; TRBD1 is a possible D gene (5 bases). Sequenced sample: peripheral blood. The CDR3: CASSERGSYEQYF. The CDR3 region has the DNA TGTGCCAGCAGTGAAAGGGGAAGCTACGAGCAGTACTTC.